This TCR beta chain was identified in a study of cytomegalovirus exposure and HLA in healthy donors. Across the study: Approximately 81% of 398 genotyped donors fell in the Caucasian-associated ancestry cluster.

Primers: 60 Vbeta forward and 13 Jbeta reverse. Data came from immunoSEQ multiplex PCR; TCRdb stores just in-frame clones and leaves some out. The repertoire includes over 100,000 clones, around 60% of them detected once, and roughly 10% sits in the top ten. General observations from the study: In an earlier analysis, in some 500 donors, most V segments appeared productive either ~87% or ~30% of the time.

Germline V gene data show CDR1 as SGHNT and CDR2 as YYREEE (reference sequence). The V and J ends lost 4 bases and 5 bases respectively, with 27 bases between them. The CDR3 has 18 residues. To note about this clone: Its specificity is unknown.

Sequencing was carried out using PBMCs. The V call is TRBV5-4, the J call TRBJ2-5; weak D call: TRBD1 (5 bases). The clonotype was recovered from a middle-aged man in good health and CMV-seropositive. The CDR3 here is CASSPRQLSTKVRETQYF. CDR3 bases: TGTGCCAGCAGCCCAAGACAGTTATCTACAAAAGTCCGGGAGACCCAGTACTTC.